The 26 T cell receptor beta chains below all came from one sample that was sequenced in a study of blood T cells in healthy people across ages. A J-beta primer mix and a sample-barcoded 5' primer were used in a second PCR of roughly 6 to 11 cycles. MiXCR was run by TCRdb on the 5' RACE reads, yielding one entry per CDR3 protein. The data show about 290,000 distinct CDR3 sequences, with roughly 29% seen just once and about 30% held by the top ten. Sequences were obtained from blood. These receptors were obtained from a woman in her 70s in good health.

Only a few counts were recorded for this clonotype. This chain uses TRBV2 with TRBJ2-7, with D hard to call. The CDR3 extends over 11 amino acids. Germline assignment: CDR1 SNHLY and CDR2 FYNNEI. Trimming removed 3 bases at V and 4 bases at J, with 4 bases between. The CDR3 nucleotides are TGTGCCAGCAGTGATCAGTACGAGCAGTACTTC. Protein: CASSDQYEQYF.

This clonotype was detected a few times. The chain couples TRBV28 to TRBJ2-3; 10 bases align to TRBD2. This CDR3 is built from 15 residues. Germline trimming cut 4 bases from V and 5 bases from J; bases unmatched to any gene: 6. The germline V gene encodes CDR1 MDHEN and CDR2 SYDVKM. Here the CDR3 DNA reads TGTGCCAGCAGTTCGGTAGCGGGAGGTCTAGATACGCAGTATTTT. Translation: CASSSVAGGLDTQYF.

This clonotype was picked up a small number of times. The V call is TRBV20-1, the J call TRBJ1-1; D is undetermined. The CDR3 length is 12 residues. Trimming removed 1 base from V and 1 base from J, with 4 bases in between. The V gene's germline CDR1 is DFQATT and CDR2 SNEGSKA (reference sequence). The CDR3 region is CSARAPNTEAFF. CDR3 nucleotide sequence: TGCAGTGCTAGAGCCCCGAACACTGAAGCTTTCTTT.

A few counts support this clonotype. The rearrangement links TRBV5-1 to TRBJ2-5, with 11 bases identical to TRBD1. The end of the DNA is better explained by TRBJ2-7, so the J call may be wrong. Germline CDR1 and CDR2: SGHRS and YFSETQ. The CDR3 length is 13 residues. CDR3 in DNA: TGCGCCAGCTGTCGGGACAGGGGGAGCGAGCAGTACTTC. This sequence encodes CASCRDRGSEQYF.

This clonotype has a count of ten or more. The CDR3 DNA follows: TGTGCCAGCAGCGAACGAGTGGCTAGCAGGGAGACCCAGTACTTC. It translates to CASSERVASRETQYF. The V and J genes are TRBV2 and TRBJ2-5, with a tentative D call TRBD2 (5 bases). There are 15 residues in the CDR3. The V end was cut by 6 bases, the J end by 5 bases, with 19 bases between. Germline CDR1 is SNHLY and CDR2 is FYNNEI.

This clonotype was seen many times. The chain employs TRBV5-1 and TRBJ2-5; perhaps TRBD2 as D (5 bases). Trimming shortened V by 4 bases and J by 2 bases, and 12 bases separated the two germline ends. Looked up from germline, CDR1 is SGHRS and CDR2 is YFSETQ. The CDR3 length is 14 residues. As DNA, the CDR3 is TGCGCCAGCAGCCCGGGATCATCTCAAGAGACCCAGTACTTC. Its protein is CASSPGSSQETQYF.

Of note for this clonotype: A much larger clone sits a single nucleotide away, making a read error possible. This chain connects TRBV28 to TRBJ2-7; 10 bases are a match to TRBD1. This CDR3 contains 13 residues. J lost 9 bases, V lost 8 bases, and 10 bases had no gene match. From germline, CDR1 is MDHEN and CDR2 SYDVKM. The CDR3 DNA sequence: TGTGCCAGCGTGGACAGGGGGAGGAACGGGCAGTACTTC. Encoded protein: CASVDRGRNGQYF.

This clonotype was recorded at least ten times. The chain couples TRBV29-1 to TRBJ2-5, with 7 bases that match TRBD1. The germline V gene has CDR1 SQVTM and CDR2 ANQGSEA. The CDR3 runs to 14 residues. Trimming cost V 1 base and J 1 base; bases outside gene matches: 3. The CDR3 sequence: CSVEGGTAQETQYF. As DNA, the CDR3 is TGCAGCGTTGAAGGGGGGACAGCCCAAGAGACCCAGTACTTC.

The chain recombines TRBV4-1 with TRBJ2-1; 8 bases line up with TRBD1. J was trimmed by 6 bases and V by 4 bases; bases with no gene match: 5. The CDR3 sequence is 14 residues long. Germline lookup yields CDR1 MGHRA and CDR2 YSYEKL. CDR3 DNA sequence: TGCGCCAGCAGCCTGATCGACAGGGGCAATGAGCAGTTCTTC. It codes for CASSLIDRGNEQFF.

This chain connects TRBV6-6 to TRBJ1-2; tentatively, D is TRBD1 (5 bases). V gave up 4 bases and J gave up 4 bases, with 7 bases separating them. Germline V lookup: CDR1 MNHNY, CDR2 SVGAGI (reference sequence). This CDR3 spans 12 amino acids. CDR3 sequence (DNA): TGTGCCAGCAGTTCCGGGACCTATGGCTACACCTTC. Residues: CASSSGTYGYTF.

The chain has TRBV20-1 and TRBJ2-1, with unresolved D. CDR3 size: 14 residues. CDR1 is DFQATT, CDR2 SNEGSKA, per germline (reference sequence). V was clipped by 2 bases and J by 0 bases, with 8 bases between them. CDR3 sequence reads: CSARRRSSYNEQFF. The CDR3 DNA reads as TGCAGTGCTAGACGGAGAAGCTCCTACAATGAGCAGTTCTTC.

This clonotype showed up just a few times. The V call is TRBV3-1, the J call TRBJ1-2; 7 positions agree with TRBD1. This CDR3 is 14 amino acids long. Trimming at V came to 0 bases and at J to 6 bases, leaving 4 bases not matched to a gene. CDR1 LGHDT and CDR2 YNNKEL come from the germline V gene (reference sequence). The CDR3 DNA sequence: TGTGCCAGCAGCCAAGAGACAGGGATCCATGGCTACACCTTC. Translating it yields CASSQETGIHGYTF.

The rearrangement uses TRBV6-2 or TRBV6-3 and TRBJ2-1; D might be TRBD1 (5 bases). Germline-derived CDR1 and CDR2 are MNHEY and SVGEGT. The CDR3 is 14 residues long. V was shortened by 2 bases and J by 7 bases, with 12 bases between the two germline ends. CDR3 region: CASSYLRKGNEQFF. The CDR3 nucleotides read TGTGCCAGCAGTTACCTCCGAAAGGGGAATGAGCAGTTCTTC.

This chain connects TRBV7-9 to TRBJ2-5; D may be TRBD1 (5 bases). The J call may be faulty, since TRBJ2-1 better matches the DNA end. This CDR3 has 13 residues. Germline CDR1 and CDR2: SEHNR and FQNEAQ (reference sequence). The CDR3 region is CASSLGQRNEQFF. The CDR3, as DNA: TGTGCCAGCAGCTTAGGACAGCGCAATGAGCAGTTCTTC.

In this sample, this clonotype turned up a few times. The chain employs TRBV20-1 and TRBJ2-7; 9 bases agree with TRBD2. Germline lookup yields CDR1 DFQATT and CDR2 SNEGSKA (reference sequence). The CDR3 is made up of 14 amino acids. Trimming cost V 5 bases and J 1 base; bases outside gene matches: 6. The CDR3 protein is CSAAQSGGSYEQYF. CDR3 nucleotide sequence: TGCAGTGCTGCACAAAGCGGGGGGTCCTACGAGCAGTACTTC.

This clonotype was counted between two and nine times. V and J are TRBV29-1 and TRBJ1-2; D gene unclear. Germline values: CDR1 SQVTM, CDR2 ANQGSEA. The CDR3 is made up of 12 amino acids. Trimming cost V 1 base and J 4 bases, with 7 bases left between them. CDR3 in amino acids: CSVEAQIYGYTF. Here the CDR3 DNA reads TGCAGCGTTGAAGCGCAGATCTATGGCTACACCTTC.

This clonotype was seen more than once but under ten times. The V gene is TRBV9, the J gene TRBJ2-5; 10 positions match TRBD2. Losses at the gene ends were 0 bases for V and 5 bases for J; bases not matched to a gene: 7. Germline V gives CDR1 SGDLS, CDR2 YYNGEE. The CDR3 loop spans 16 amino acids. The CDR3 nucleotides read TGTGCCAGCAGCGTAGCGTCTAGCGGGAGCGGGGAGACCCAGTACTTC. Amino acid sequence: CASSVASSGSGETQYF.

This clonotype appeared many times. The CDR3 sequence: CSARGPGTANPHEQFF. CDR3 in DNA: TGCAGTGCTAGAGGCCCCGGGACAGCAAACCCTCATGAGCAGTTCTTC. The rearrangement uses TRBV20-1 and TRBJ2-1; 7 bases map to TRBD1. The ends lost 1 base at V and 8 bases at J; junction bases unmatched: 14. The CDR3 has 16 residues. Germline V lookup: CDR1 DFQATT, CDR2 SNEGSKA (reference sequence).

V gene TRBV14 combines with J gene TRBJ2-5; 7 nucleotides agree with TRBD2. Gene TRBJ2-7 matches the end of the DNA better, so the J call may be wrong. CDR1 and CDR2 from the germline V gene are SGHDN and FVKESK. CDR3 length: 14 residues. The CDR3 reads CASSHAGAAYEQYF. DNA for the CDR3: TGTGCCAGCAGCCATGCGGGAGCGGCCTACGAGCAGTACTTC.

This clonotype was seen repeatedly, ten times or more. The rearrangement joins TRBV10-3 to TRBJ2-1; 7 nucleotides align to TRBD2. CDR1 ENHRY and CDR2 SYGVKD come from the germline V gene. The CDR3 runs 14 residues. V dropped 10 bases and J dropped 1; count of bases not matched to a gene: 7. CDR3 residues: CANQRDLSYNEQFF. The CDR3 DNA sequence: TGTGCCAACCAGCGGGACCTGTCCTACAATGAGCAGTTCTTC.

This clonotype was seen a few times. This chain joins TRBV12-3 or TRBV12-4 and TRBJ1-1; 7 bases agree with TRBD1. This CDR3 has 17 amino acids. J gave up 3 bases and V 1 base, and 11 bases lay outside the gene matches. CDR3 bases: TGTGCCAGCAGTTTAGGACAGGGCGGATTTTCTTACACTGAAGCTTTCTTT. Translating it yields CASSLGQGGFSYTEAFF.

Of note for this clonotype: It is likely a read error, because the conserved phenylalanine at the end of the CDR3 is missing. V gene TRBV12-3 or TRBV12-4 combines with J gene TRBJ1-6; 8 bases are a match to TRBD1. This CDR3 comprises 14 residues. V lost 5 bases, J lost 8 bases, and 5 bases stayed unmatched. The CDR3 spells CASSPGGWDSPLHL. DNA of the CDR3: TGTGCCAGCAGTCCAGGGGGCTGGGATTCACCCCTCCACTTG.

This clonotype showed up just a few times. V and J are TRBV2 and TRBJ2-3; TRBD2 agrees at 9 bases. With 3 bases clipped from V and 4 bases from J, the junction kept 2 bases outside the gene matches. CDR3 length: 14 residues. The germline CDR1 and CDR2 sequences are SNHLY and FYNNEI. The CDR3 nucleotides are TGTGCCAGCAGTGATAGCGGGAGTGCAGATACGCAGTATTTT. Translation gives CASSDSGSADTQYF. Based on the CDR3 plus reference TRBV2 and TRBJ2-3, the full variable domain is EPEVTQTPSHQVTQMGQEVILRCVPISNHLYFYWYRQILGQKVEFLVSFYNNEISEKSEIFDDQFSVERPDGSNFTLKIRSTKLEDSAMYFCASSDSGSADTQYFGPGTRLTVL.

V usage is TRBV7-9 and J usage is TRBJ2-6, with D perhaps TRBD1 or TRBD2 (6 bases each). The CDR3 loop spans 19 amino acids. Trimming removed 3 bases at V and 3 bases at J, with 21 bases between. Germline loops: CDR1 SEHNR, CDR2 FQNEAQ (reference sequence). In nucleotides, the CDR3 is TGTGCCAGCAGCTTCTGGGGGGCCCAACCACTGGGTGGGGCCAACGTCCTGACTTTC. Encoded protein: CASSFWGAQPLGGANVLTF.

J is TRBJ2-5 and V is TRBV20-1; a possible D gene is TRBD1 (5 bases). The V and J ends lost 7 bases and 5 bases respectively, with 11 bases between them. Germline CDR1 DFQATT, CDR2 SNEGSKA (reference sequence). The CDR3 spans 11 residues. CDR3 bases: TGCAGTGGGTGGACAAGGGAGACCCAGTACTTC. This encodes CSGWTRETQYF.

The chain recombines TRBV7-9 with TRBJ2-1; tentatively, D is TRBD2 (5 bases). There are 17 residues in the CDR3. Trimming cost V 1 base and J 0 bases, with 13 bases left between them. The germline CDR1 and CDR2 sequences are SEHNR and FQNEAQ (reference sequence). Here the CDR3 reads CASSLERASSSYNEQFF. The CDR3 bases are TGTGCCAGCAGCTTAGAGAGGGCGTCAAGCTCCTACAATGAGCAGTTCTTC.